This T cell receptor (beta chain) was captured by sequencing in a study of spatial heterogeneity in lung cancer. Study findings and constraints: Within tumors, counts of expanded alpha and beta TCRs tracked tumor mutation counts.

The time point: sample taken at primary tumor resection. TCRdb redid the calling of the 5' RACE reads with MiXCR, one entry per CDR3 protein. The sample consists of 15,000 to 20,000 distinct CDR3 sequences, about 6.1% of them appearing once. At least ten counts were recorded for this clonotype. Antigen unknown. This beta chain represents an off-target read in a library built for alpha chains; its size is of limited meaning. This specimen consisted of lung tumor tissue, obtained at surgery. This receptor was taken from a female donor with early-stage non-small cell lung cancer.

In DNA, the CDR3 is TGTGCCAGCAGTTACGGAGGGATGGGCAATCAGCCCCAGCATTTT. This codes for CASSYGGMGNQPQHF. The chain is built from TRBV6-5 and TRBJ1-5; no reliable D call. The CDR3 is made up of 15 amino acids. Trimming cost V 2 bases and J 2 bases, with 10 bases left between them. Germline V gives CDR1 MNHEY, CDR2 SVGAGI.